The 23 T cell receptor beta chains below come from one sample, sequenced in a study of cytomegalovirus exposure and HLA in healthy donors. The PCR made use of 60 Vbeta and 13 Jbeta primers. Generated by immunoSEQ multiplex PCR, the TCRdb table keeps only in-frame clones and is missing some. The table records about 160,000 clones, roughly four fifths of them present only once. The specimen sequenced was PBMCs. These receptors came from a woman between 18 and 29 years old in good health and CMV-seronegative.

V and J are TRBV15 and TRBJ2-7; perhaps TRBD2 as D (5 bases). V was shortened by 3 bases and J by 0 bases, with 12 bases between the two germline ends. CDR1 and CDR2 (germline): LNHNV, YYDKDF (reference sequence). The CDR3 is 15 amino acids. CDR3 amino acids: CATSSSPRGSYEQYF. The CDR3 DNA follows: TGTGCCACCAGCAGTTCCCCTCGGGGCTCCTACGAGCAGTACTTC.

J is TRBJ1-1 and V is TRBV11-2; D is possibly TRBD1 (5 bases). The V and J ends lost 1 base and 4 bases respectively, with 13 bases between them. CDR3 length: 15 residues. Germline V gives CDR1 SGHAT, CDR2 FQNNGV. CDR3 in amino acids: CASSLVTGRGTEAFF. DNA for the CDR3: TGTGCCAGCAGCTTAGTCACGGGGCGGGGCACTGAAGCTTTCTTT.

The rearrangement joins TRBV12-1 to TRBJ2-5; TRBD1 is taken as the D call from the table, unchecked against the DNA. TRBV12-1 is tagged as a pseudogene. This CDR3 spans 13 amino acids. This CDR3 reads CASSFGQEETQYF. The CDR3 nucleotides read TGTGCCAGCAGCTTTGGACAGGAAGAGACCCAGTACTTC.

The chain combines TRBV4-1 with TRBJ1-3, with TRBD1 identical over 8 bases. Germline CDR1 MGHRA, CDR2 YSYEKL. The CDR3 loop spans 17 amino acids. The V gene end was trimmed by 3 bases and the J gene end by 2 bases; junction bases not matched to a gene: 9. CDR3 in amino acids: CASSQGHLTGAGNTIYF. The CDR3 nucleotides read TGCGCCAGCAGCCAGGGACACCTGACAGGGGCTGGAAACACCATATATTTT.

This rearrangement joins TRBV27 to TRBJ1-1; no firm D call. The V gene lost 7 bases and the J gene lost 1 base, with 13 bases spanning the gap. The germline gives CDR1 MNHEY, CDR2 SMNVEV (reference sequence). The CDR3 loop spans 14 amino acids. The CDR3 nucleotides read TGTGCCAGCATCCAACCCGGGTCGAACACTGAAGCTTTCTTT. It codes for CASIQPGSNTEAFF.

This chain connects TRBV2 to TRBJ1-3, with D perhaps TRBD1 (6 bases). The CDR3 covers 15 residues. Germline V lookup: CDR1 SNHLY, CDR2 FYNNEI. V lost 3 bases, J lost 2 bases, and 11 bases lay in between. For the CDR3, the DNA is TGTGCCAGCAGTGAGACAGGTCCCACTGGAAACACCATATATTTT. Translated, it gives CASSETGPTGNTIYF.

V usage is TRBV10-3 and J usage is TRBJ2-1, with D perhaps matching TRBD1 (7 bases). This CDR3 comprises 14 residues. V lost 7 bases, J lost 9 bases, and 19 bases lay in between. Germline V gene sequence: CDR1 ENHRY, CDR2 SYGVKD. As DNA, the CDR3 is TGTGCCATCACACGTCAGGGGGGATCTGGTGAGCAGTTCTTC. This gives the protein CAITRQGGSGEQFF.

In regard to this clone: Sequence at one end of the junction differs from germline and may be a read error. This rearrangement joins TRBV7-9 to TRBJ1-2; 7 bases align to TRBD1. This CDR3 contains 15 residues. Germline CDR1 is SEHNR and CDR2 is FQNEAQ (reference sequence). CDR3 sequence reads: CATSRTTGANYGYTF. The CDR3, as DNA: TGTGCCACCAGCAGGACAACAGGGGCTAACTATGGCTACACCTTC.

This rearrangement joins TRBV19 to TRBJ2-1, with D unclear. The germline V gene encodes CDR1 LNHDA and CDR2 SQIVND (reference sequence). V shed 4 bases and J shed 5 bases, with 12 bases lying between them. This CDR3 comprises 14 residues. This CDR3 is CASSKVSQNNEQFF. The CDR3, as DNA: TGTGCCAGTAGTAAAGTTAGCCAGAACAATGAGCAGTTCTTC.

Of note for this clone: This same CDR3 is encoded by further DNA sequences in the sample. V gene TRBV4-1 combines with J gene TRBJ1-2, with D possibly matching TRBD1 (6 bases). CDR3 size: 15 residues. The germline V gene has CDR1 MGHRA and CDR2 YSYEKL. Trimming took 2 bases from V and 6 from J, leaving 16 bases between them. Written as DNA, the CDR3 is TGCGCCAGCAGCCAACTCGAGGGGGTTTTTGATGGCTACACCTTC. Protein sequence: CASSQLEGVFDGYTF.

V and J are TRBV5-4 and TRBJ2-7, with D possibly TRBD2 on 6 matching bases. CDR1 and CDR2 from the germline V gene are SGHNT and YYREEE (reference sequence). The CDR3 is made up of 14 amino acids. Deletions cut 4 bases from V and 7 bases from J, with 18 bases between. CDR3 coding DNA: TGTGCCAGCAGCCAAGATTCGCGGGGCCGAGAGCAGTACTTC. This encodes CASSQDSRGREQYF.

J is TRBJ1-2 and V is TRBV11-2; no clear D. V dropped 4 bases and J dropped 1 base, with 10 bases sitting between them. The CDR3 loop spans 14 amino acids. CDR1 and CDR2 (germline): SGHAT, FQNNGV. The CDR3 DNA is TGTGCCAGCAGCTCCCAGGTTAATAACTATGGCTACACCTTC. The encoded protein is CASSSQVNNYGYTF. Based on the CDR3 plus reference TRBV11-2 and TRBJ1-2, the full variable domain is EAGVAQSPRYKIIEKRQSVAFWCNPISGHATLYWYQQILGQGPKLLIQFQNNGVVDDSQLPKDRFSAERLKGVDSTLKIQPAKLEDSAVYLCASSSQVNNYGYTFGSGTRLTVV.

The chain combines TRBV7-8 with TRBJ1-5, with TRBD1 matching over 8 bases. Germline V gives CDR1 SGHVS, CDR2 FQNEAQ. V shed 4 bases, J shed 4 bases, and the junction held 9 bases outside the gene matches. The CDR3 has 16 residues. CDR3 DNA: TGTGCCAGCAGCTCCCTAATACAGGGGGGAAATCAGCCCCAGCATTTT. Translation: CASSSLIQGGNQPQHF.

This clone was observed a few times. The chain is built from TRBV4-1 and TRBJ2-3; 9 bases are shared with TRBD2. V lost 1 base and J lost 5; bases outside the gene matches: 7. CDR3 size: 16 residues. Per the germline V gene, CDR1 is MGHRA and CDR2 is YSYEKL. CDR3 in amino acids: CASSQVLAGVGDTQYF. The CDR3, as DNA: TGCGCCAGCAGCCAAGTATTAGCGGGAGTGGGAGATACGCAGTATTTT.

This chain links TRBV10-3 with TRBJ1-1; D might be TRBD1 (6 bases). The germline V and J ends were trimmed by 3 bases and 8 bases, with 10 bases remaining between them. Germline assignment: CDR1 ENHRY and CDR2 SYGVKD. The CDR3 extends over 12 amino acids. The CDR3 nucleotides read TGTGCCATCAGTGACCGCGGACAGGAAGCTTTCTTT. It specifies CAISDRGQEAFF.

The chain joins TRBV7-9 to TRBJ2-7; the D gene is possibly TRBD2 (5 bases). Per the germline V gene, CDR1 is SEHNR and CDR2 is FQNEAQ (reference sequence). Trimming left V 7 bases short and J 1 base short, with 14 bases between. The CDR3 sequence is 14 residues long. This CDR3 reads CASTRGPSSYEQYF. As DNA, the CDR3 is TGTGCCAGCACCCGGGGTCCCTCGTCCTACGAGCAGTACTTC.

This clone appeared once. This sequence joins TRBV14 and TRBJ2-7, with D uncertain. From germline, CDR1 is SGHDN and CDR2 FVKESK. Trimming shortened V by 4 bases and J by 1 base, and 14 bases separated the two germline ends. There are 15 residues in the CDR3. CDR3 in DNA: TGTGCCAGCAGCCCGATGGGCCATGCTTCCTACGAGCAGTACTTC. It codes for CASSPMGHASYEQYF.

This sequence joins TRBV5-6 and TRBJ1-2; TRBD1 matches at 9 bases. The CDR3 contains 14 residues. CDR1 is SGHDT and CDR2 is YYEEEE in the germline V gene. The ends lost 4 bases at V and 4 bases at J; junction bases unmatched: 5. CDR3 protein: CASSTDRGLYGYTF. The CDR3, as DNA: TGTGCCAGCAGCACGGACAGGGGCCTCTATGGCTACACCTTC.

The CDR3 loop is CASSKGGQGPDTQYF. Written as DNA, the CDR3 is TGTGCCAGCAGTAAAGGTGGACAGGGCCCGGATACGCAGTATTTT. The V and J genes are TRBV6-1 and TRBJ2-3; 8 bases are shared with TRBD1. This CDR3 spans 15 amino acids. Germline values: CDR1 MNHNS, CDR2 SASEGT. The ends lost 5 bases at V and 6 bases at J; junction bases unmatched: 10.

The chain couples TRBV2 to TRBJ2-5, with TRBD1 identical over 7 bases. J was trimmed by 5 bases and V by 2 bases; bases with no gene match: 11. In germline, CDR1 is SNHLY, CDR2 FYNNEI. This CDR3 has 16 amino acids. The CDR3 is CASSERGDRVRETQYF. The CDR3 region has the DNA TGTGCCAGCAGTGAAAGGGGAGACAGGGTCCGCGAGACCCAGTACTTC.

This chain links TRBV5-1 with TRBJ1-3; 9 bases align to TRBD1. V shed 0 bases and J 1 base; nucleotides not matched to a gene: 14. The CDR3 has 20 amino acids. CDR1 and CDR2 (germline): SGHRS, YFSETQ. CDR3 protein: CASSLVGRTGDPLSGNTIYF. The CDR3 DNA reads as TGCGCCAGCAGCTTGGTCGGGAGGACAGGGGACCCCCTGTCTGGAAACACCATATATTTT.

This chain links TRBV18 with TRBJ1-4, with 10 bases lining up with TRBD1. V lost 2 bases and J lost 8; bases outside the gene matches: 8. Germline CDR1 KGHSH, CDR2 LQKENI. CDR3 length: 16 residues. The CDR3 bases are TGTGCCAGCTCACCAATGACCGGGACAGGGGCCGAAAAACTGTTTTTT. Residues: CASSPMTGTGAEKLFF.

The V gene is TRBV28, the J gene TRBJ1-5; D is perhaps TRBD1 (6 bases). V was cut by 2 bases and J by 0 bases, with 14 bases left in between. Germline-derived CDR1 and CDR2 are MDHEN and SYDVKM. CDR3 size: 17 residues. The CDR3 sequence is CASSLRGKGYSNQPQHF. The CDR3 bases are TGTGCCAGCAGTTTAAGGGGGAAAGGGTATAGCAATCAGCCCCAGCATTTT.